The clone carrying this T cell receptor (beta chain) was detected once. The record originates from a study of shared clonotypes between healthy human individuals. Only in-frame clones appear in the TCRdb table, and some are missing; sequencing was by immunoSEQ multiplex PCR. The sample holds more than 2 million clones, 85% to 95% seen once. The V and J ends lost 3 bases and 12 bases respectively, with 13 bases between them. Germline values: CDR1 SGHDT, CDR2 YYEEEE. There are 12 residues in the CDR3. The TCR originated in a man aged 18 to 30 in good health. This sequence joins TRBV5-6 and TRBJ1-3; D ambiguous. Sequencing was performed on naive CD4+ T cells sorted from blood. Sample subset: CD45RA+ positively selected. The CDR3 loop is CASSYGPRDIYF. The CDR3 coding sequence is TGTGCCAGCAGCTACGGGCCCCGCGACATATATTTT.